This TCR beta chain was sequenced in a study of blood T cells in healthy people across ages. Study outcomes and limitations: Versus aged donors, long-lived donors had higher diversity and more naive CD4+ cells. Possibly, changes in expanded clonotypes were confounded because donor CMV status was unknown.

This clonotype was recorded a few times. The antigen is unknown. The CDR3 is made up of 17 amino acids. CDR1 and CDR2 from the germline V gene are SGHTA and FQGNSA. Trimming pared 2 bases from V and 4 bases from J, leaving 15 bases between. A second PCR, run for roughly 7 to 12 cycles, used a sample-barcoded 5' primer plus a J-beta primer mix. One entry per CDR3 protein results from TCRdb running MiXCR on the 5' RACE reads. The sample has roughly 1,800,000 distinct CDR3 sequences; 49% are singletons. The J gene is TRBJ2-6, the V gene TRBV7-2, with no clear D. Sequenced: blood. The receptor's source is a woman aged 40 to 50 in good health. CDR3 sequence reads: CASSLNFNRGGANVLTF. The CDR3, as DNA: TGTGCCAGCAGCTTAAACTTTAACCGAGGAGGGGCCAACGTCCTGACTTTC.